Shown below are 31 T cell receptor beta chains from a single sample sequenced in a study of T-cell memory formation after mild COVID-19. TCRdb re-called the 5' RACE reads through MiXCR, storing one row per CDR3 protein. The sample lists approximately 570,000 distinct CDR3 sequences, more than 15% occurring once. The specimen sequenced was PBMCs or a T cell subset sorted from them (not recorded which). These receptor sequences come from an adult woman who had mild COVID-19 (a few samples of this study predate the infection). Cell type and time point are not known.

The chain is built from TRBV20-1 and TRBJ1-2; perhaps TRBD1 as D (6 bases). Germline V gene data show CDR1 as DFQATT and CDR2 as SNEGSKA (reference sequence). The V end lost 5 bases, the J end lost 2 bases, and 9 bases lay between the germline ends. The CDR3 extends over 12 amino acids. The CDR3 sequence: CSAGGANYGYTF. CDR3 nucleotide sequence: TGCAGTGCTGGGGGGGCCAACTATGGCTACACCTTC.

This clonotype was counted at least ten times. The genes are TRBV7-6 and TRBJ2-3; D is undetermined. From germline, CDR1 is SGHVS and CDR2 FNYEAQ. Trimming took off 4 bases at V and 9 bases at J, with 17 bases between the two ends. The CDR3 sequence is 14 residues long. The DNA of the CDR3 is TGTGCCAGCAGCTCGGAGTGGTTCGGGTTAACGCAGTATTTT. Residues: CASSSEWFGLTQYF.

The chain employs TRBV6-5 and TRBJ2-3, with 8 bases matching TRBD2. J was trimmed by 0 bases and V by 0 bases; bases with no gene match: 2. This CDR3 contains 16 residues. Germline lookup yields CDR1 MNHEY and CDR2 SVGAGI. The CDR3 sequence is CASSYSRGASTDTQYF. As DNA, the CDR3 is TGTGCCAGCAGTTACTCGCGGGGGGCTAGCACAGATACGCAGTATTTT.

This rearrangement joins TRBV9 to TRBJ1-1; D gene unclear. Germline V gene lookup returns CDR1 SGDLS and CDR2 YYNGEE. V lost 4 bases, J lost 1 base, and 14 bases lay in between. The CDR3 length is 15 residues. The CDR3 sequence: CASSPSINRNTEAFF. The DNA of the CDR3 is TGTGCCAGCAGCCCTTCCATTAACAGGAACACTGAAGCTTTCTTT.

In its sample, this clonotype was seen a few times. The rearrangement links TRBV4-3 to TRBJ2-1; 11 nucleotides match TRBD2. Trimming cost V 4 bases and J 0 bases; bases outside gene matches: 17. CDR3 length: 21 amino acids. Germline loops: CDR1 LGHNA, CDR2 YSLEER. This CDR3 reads CASSPQILAGALFSSYNEQFF. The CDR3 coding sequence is TGCGCCAGCAGCCCCCAAATACTAGCGGGAGCCCTGTTCAGCTCCTACAATGAGCAGTTCTTC.

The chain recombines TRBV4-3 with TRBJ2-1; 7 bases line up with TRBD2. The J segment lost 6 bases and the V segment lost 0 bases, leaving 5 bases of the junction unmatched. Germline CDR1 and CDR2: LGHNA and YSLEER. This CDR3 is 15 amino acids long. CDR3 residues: CASSQEREQSNEQFF. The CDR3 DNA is TGCGCCAGCAGCCAAGAGCGGGAGCAGTCCAATGAGCAGTTCTTC.

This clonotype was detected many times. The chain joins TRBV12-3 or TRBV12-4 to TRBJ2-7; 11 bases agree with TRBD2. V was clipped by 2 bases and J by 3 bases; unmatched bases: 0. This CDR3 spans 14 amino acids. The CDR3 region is CASSLLAGGYEQYF. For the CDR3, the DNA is TGTGCCAGCAGTTTACTAGCGGGGGGCTACGAGCAGTACTTC.

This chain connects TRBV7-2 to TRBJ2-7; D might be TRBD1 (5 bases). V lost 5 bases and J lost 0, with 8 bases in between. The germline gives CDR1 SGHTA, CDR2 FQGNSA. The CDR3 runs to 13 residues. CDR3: CASSGANSYEQYF. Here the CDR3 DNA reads TGTGCCAGCAGCGGGGCCAACTCCTACGAGCAGTACTTC.

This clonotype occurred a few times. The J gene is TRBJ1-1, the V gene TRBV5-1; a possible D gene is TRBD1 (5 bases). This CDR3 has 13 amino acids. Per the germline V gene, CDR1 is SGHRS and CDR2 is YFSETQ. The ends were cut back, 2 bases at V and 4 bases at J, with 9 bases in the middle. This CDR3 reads CASSFQGLTEAFF. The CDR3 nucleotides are TGCGCCAGCAGCTTCCAGGGTCTCACTGAAGCTTTCTTT.

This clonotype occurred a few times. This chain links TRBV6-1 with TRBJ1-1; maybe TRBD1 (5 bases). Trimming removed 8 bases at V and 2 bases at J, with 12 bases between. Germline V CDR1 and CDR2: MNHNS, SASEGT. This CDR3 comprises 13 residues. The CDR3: CASFAGVNTEAFF. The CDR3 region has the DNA TGTGCCAGCTTTGCGGGGGTAAACACTGAAGCTTTCTTT.

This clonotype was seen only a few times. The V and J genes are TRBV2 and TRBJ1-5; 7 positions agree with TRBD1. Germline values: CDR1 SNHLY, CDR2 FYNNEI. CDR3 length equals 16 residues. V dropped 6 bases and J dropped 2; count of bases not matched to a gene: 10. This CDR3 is CASSSRTGEGNQPQHF. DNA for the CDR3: TGTGCCAGCAGCTCCCGGACAGGAGAGGGCAATCAGCCCCAGCATTTT.

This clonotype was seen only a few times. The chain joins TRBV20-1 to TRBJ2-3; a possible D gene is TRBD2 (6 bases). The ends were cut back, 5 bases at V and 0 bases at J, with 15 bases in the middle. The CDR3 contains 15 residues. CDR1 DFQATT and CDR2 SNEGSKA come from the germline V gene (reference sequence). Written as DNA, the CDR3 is TGCAGTGCTCTCCCCGGGAGTCCTAGCACAGATACGCAGTATTTT. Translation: CSALPGSPSTDTQYF.

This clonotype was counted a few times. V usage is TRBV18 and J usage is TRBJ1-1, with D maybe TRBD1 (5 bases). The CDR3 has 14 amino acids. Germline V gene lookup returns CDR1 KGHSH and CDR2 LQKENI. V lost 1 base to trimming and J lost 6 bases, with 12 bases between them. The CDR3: CASSPRQGGAEAFF. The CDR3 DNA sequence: TGTGCCAGCTCACCACGTCAGGGCGGGGCTGAAGCTTTCTTT.

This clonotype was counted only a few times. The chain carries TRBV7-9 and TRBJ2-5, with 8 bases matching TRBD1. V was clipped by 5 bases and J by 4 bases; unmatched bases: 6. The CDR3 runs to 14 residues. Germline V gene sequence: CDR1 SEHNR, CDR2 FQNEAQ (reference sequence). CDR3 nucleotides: TGTGCCAGCAGCCACTTGGACAGGGCAGAGACCCAGTACTTC. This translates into CASSHLDRAETQYF. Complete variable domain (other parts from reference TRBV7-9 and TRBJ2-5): DTGVSQNPRHKITKRGQNVTFRCDPISEHNRLYWYRQTLGQGPEFLTYFQNEAQLEKSRLLSDRFSAERPKGSFSTLEIQRTEQGDSAMYLCASSHLDRAETQYFGPGTRLLVL.

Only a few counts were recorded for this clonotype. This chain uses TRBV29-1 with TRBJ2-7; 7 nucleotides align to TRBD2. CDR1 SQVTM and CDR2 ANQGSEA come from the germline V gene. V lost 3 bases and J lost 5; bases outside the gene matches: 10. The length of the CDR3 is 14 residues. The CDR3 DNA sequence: TGCAGCGTTGATTGGGCGGGAGAGTGCGACGAGCAGTACTTC. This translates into CSVDWAGECDEQYF.

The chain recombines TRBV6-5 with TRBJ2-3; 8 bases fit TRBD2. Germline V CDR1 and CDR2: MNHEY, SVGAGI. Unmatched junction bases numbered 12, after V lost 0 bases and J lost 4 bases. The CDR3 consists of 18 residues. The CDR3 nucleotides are TGTGCCAGCAGTTACTCGAACCCCGGGAGGGTGGTGGCAGATACGCAGTATTTT. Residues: CASSYSNPGRVVADTQYF.

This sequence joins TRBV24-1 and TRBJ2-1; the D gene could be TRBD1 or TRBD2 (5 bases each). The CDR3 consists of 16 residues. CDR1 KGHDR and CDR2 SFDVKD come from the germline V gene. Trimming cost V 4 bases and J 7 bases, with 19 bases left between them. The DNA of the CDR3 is TGTGCCACCAGTGACCGGGGACCAAGGCCAAATAATGAGCAGTTCTTC. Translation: CATSDRGPRPNNEQFF.

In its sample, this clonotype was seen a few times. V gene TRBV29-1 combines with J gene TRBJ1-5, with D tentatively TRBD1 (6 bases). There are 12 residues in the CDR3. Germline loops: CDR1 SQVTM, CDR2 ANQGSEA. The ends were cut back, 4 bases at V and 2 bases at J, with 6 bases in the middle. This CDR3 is CSVGTGNQPQHF. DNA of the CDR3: TGCAGCGTTGGGACAGGCAATCAGCCCCAGCATTTT. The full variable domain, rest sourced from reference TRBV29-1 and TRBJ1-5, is SAVISQKPSRDICQRGTSLTIQCQVDSQVTMMFWYRQQPGQSLTLIATANQGSEATYESGFVIDKFPISRPNLTFSTLTVSNMSPEDSSIYLCSVGTGNQPQHFGDGTRLSIL.

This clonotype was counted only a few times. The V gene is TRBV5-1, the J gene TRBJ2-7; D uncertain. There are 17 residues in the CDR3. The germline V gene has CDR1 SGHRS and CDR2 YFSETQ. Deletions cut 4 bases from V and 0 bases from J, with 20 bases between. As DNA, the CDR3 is TGCGCCAGCAGCCTTCAGACCCAGCCCTTTAGCTCCTACGAGCAGTACTTC. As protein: CASSLQTQPFSSYEQYF.

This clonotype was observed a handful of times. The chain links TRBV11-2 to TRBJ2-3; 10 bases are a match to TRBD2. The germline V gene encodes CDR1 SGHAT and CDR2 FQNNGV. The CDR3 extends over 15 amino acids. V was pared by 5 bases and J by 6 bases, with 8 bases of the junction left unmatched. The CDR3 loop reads CASSPAGGRKDTQYF. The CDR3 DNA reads TGTGCCAGCAGCCCAGCGGGAGGGCGGAAGGATACGCAGTATTTT.

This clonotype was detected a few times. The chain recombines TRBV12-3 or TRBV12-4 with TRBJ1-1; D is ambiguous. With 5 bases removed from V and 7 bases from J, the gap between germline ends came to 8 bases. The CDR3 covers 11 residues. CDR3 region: CASSRTLEAFF. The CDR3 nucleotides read TGTGCCAGCAGTCGGACCCTTGAAGCTTTCTTT.

The CDR3 DNA reads TGTGCCAGCAGCTTAACGGTTACTAGCCAAGAGACCCAGTACTTC. Its translation: CASSLTVTSQETQYF. The gene calls are TRBV7-3 and TRBJ2-5; the D gene is possibly TRBD2 (5 bases). This CDR3 spans 15 amino acids. V was cut by 0 bases and J by 1 base, with 9 bases left in between. Germline V gene sequence: CDR1 SGHTA, CDR2 FQGTGA.

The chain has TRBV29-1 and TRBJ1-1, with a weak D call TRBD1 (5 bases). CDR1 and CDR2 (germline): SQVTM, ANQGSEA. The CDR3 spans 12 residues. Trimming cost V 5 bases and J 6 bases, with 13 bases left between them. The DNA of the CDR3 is TGCAGCGTTCGGGGGGAGTGGGCTGAAGCTTTCTTT. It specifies CSVRGEWAEAFF.

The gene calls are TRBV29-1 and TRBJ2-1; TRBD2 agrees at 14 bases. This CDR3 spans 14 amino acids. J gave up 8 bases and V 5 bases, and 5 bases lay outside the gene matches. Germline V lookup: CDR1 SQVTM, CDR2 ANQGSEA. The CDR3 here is CSVSGTSGGDEQFF. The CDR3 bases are TGCAGCGTTTCCGGGACTAGCGGGGGCGATGAGCAGTTCTTC.

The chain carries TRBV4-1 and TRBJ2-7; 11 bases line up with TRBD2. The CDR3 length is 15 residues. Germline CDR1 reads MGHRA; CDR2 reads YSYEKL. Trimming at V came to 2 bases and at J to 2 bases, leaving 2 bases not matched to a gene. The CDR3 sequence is CASSQPTSGAYEQYF. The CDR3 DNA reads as TGCGCCAGCAGCCAACCGACTAGCGGGGCCTACGAGCAGTACTTC.

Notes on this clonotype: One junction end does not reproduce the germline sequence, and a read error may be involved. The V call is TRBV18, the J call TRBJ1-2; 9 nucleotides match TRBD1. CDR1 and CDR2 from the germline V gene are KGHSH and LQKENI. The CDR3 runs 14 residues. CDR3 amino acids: CAISPRTGDYGYTF. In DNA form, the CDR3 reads TGTGCCATCTCACCAAGGACAGGGGACTATGGCTACACCTTC.

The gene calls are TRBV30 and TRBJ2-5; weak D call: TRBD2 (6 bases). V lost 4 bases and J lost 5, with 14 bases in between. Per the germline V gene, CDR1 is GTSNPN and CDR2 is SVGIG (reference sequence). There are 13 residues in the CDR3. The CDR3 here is CAWNRGLGETQYF. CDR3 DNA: TGTGCCTGGAATCGGGGGTTGGGGGAGACCCAGTACTTC. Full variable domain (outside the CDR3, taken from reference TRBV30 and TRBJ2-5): SQTIHQWPATLVQPVGSPLSLECTVEGTSNPNLYWYRQAAGRGLQLLFYSVGIGQISSEVPQNLSASRPQDRQFILSSKKLLLSDSGFYLCAWNRGLGETQYFGPGTRLLVL.

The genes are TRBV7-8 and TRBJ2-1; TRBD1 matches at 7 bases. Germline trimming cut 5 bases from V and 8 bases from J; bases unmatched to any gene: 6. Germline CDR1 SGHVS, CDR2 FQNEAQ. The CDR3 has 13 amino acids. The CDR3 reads CASSERQGDEQFF. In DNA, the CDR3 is TGTGCCAGCAGCGAACGACAGGGCGATGAGCAGTTCTTC.

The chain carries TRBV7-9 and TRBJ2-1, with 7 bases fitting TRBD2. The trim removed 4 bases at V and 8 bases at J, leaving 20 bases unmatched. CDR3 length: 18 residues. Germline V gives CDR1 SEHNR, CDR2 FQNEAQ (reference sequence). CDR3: CASSSTPWTSGSNDEQFF. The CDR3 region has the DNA TGTGCCAGCAGCTCCACCCCTTGGACTAGTGGGAGTAACGATGAGCAGTTCTTC. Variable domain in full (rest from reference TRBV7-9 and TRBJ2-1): DTGVSQNPRHKITKRGQNVTFRCDPISEHNRLYWYRQTLGQGPEFLTYFQNEAQLEKSRLLSDRFSAERPKGSFSTLEIQRTEQGDSAMYLCASSSTPWTSGSNDEQFFGPGTRLTVL.

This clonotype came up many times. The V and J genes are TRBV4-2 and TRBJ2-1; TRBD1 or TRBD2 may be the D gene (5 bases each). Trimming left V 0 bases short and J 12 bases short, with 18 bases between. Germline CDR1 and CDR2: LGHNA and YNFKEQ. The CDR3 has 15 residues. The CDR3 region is CASSQDSETPRGQFF. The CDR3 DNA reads TGTGCCAGCAGCCAAGATTCGGAGACACCGAGGGGGCAGTTCTTC.

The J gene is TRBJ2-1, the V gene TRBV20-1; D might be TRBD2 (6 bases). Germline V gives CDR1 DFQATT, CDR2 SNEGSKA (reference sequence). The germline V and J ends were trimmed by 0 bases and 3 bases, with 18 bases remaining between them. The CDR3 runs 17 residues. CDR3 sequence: CSARDIEGGVDYNEQFF. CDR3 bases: TGCAGTGCTAGAGATATTGAGGGCGGGGTAGACTACAATGAGCAGTTCTTC.